A selection of T cell receptor beta chains follows, all from one sample in a study of blood T cell repertoires in COVID-19. Clones were sequenced by immunoSEQ multiplex PCR, and TCRdb holds only the in-frame ones, with some missing. The sample comprises 70,000 or so clones, around 80% of which are singletons, and around 13% rests with the top ten. Source material: peripheral blood. The source is a man aged 50-60 years with COVID-19, enrolled during active disease. The CDR3 runs from the conserved cysteine through the conserved F or W. A D gene is named only where the DNA matches it firmly. A row's size may be missing; if present it is once, few, many or a size class.

clone_size | j_call | v_call | d_call | cdr3_nt | cdr3_aa
- | TRBJ1-6 | TRBV18 | - | TGTGCCAGCTCACCTACAGGCTCGGATTCACCCCTCCACTTT | CASSPTGSDSPLHF
- | TRBJ2-4 | TRBV18 | - | TGTGCCAGCTCACCGGGCTCAGGCCCGACGCGGGACATTCAGTACTTC | CASSPGSGPTRDIQYF
- | TRBJ1-1 | TRBV7-2 | - | TGTGCCAGCAGCTTCGGCAGGGCGCAAGGATGGAACACTGAAGCTTTCTTT | CASSFGRAQGWNTEAFF
- | TRBJ1-5 | TRBV6-6 | TRBD1 | TGTGCCAGCAAGGGGACAGGGGTGGGTCAGCCCCAGCATTTT | CASKGTGVGQPQHF
- | TRBJ2-3 | TRBV7-2 | - | TGTGCCAGCAGCTTAGCCCCAGGGGGCACAGATACGCAGTATTTT | CASSLAPGGTDTQYF
- | TRBJ1-5 | TRBV7-6 | - | TGTGCCAGCAGCTTTTCCCCAGTTCAGCCCCAGCATTTT | CASSFSPVQPQHF
few | TRBJ2-2 | TRBV20-1 | - | TGCAGTGCTAGTGAACTAGCATCGGACACCGGGGAGCTGTTTTTT | CSASELASDTGELFF
- | TRBJ2-1 | TRBV24-1 | TRBD2 | TGTGCCACCAGTGATCCGGGACTAGCGGGAGTCAATGAGCAGTTCTTC | CATSDPGLAGVNEQFF
few | TRBJ1-3 | TRBV5-4 | - | TGTGCCAGCAGTAACTCTGGAAACACCATATATTTT | CASSNSGNTIYF
- | TRBJ2-7 | TRBV4-3 | - | TGCGCCAGCAGCCTAACCACCGGGTCTCAGTACGAGCAGTACTTC | CASSLTTGSQYEQYF
few | TRBJ2-7 | TRBV6-1 | TRBD2 | TGTGCCAGCAGTGAAACAGCGGGAACGGGCGAGCAGTACTTC | CASSETAGTGEQYF
- | TRBJ2-1 | TRBV10-1 | - | TGCGCCAGCAGGACTAACCTTAACAATGAGCAGTTCTTC | CASRTNLNNEQFF
- | TRBJ2-5 | TRBV24-1 | - | TGTGAAAGAGGTGGAGAGACCCAGTACTTC | CERGGETQYF
- | TRBJ1-6 | TRBV7-9 | - | TGTGCCAGCAGCAACGGACAACCTAATTCACCCCTCCACTTT | CASSNGQPNSPLHF
- | TRBJ2-7 | TRBV5-4 | - | TGTGCCAGCAGCTTGGACAGGCCCCACGAGCAGTACTTC | CASSLDRPHEQYF
- | TRBJ2-7 | TRBV5-1 | TRBD1 | TGCGCCAGCAGCTATAACGACAGGGCTCCTAATGGGTACGAGCAGTACTTC | CASSYNDRAPNGYEQYF
- | TRBJ1-1 | TRBV28 | - | TGTGCCACCTCACCAATGACCCACTCTGGACAGTCACACATGAACACTGAAGCTTTCTTT | CATSPMTHSGQSHMNTEAFF
- | TRBJ2-7 | TRBV28 | TRBD1 | TGTGCCAGCAGAAGACAGGGGGCCTCCTACGAGCAGTACTTC | CASRRQGASYEQYF
- | TRBJ1-2 | TRBV6-2/TRBV6-3 | - | TGTGCCAGCAGTACCACAGGGTCTGGCTACACCTTC | CASSTTGSGYTF
- | TRBJ1-3 | TRBV29-1 | TRBD1 | TGCAGCGTCCTCCGAGGACAGGAGAGCTCTGGAAACACCATATATTTT | CSVLRGQESSGNTIYF
- | TRBJ2-1 | TRBV27 | TRBD1 | TGTGCCAGCAGCCTGACAGGGTTCCCCTACAATGAGCAGTTCTTC | CASSLTGFPYNEQFF
- | TRBJ2-7 | TRBV28 | - | TGTGCCAGCAGTTTTGGGGGGGCTCACCCTGGGGAGCAGTACTTC | CASSFGGAHPGEQYF
- | TRBJ2-7 | TRBV18 | - | TGTGCCAGCTCACGCCAGGGGGGCTACGAGCAGTACTTC | CASSRQGGYEQYF
once | TRBJ1-5 | TRBV24-1 | - | TGTGCCACCAGTGATCGGACAGACCAGCCCCAGCATTTT | CATSDRTDQPQHF
few | TRBJ2-5 | TRBV11-2 | - | TGTGCCAGCAGCTTAAAGAGATGGCGGGGCATCCAAGAGACCCAGTACTTC | CASSLKRWRGIQETQYF
few | TRBJ1-4 | TRBV2 | TRBD1 | TGTGCCAGCAGTGAAGACAGGGGTTATAATGAAAAACTGTTTTTT | CASSEDRGYNEKLFF
- | TRBJ1-5 | TRBV2 | TRBD1 | TGTGCCAGCAGCGGACAGGTCGGGGTTCAGCCCCAGCATTTT | CASSGQVGVQPQHF
once | TRBJ1-2 | TRBV30 | - | TGTGCCTGGAAACAGGGTTTTCGCTACACCTTC | CAWKQGFRYTF
- | TRBJ1-5 | TRBV2 | - | TGTGCCAGTGGAGGGCGGGGCAATCAGCCCCAGCATTTT | CASGGRGNQPQHF
- | TRBJ2-5 | TRBV6-5 | - | TGTGCCAGCAACAGAGCAGACCAAGAGACCCAGTACTTC | CASNRADQETQYF
few | TRBJ2-2 | TRBV19 | - | TGTGCCAGTCGAACGGGAGAAACCGGGGAGCTGTTTTTT | CASRTGETGELFF
- | TRBJ2-5 | TRBV2 | TRBD2 | TGTGCCAGCAGTGAGCGTCTTGGCAGGCGGGAGAAAGAGACCCAGTACTTC | CASSERLGRREKETQYF
- | TRBJ1-2 | TRBV18 | TRBD1 | TGTGCCAGCTCACAAAATCAGGGGGGAACATATGGCTACACCTTC | CASSQNQGGTYGYTF
- | TRBJ2-1 | TRBV19 | - | TGTGCCAGTAGTAATTCCCGTGAGCAGTTCTTC | CASSNSREQFF
- | TRBJ2-1 | TRBV12-2 | - | TGTGCAAGTCGCTTAGCGGCCCCGGGGGACTCCTACAATGAGCAGTTCTTC | CASRLAAPGDSYNEQFF
- | TRBJ1-2 | TRBV4-3 | - | TGCGCCAGCAGCCAAGATCAACAGGCCTCGTTCTATGGCTACACCTTC | CASSQDQQASFYGYTF
- | TRBJ2-3 | TRBV7-9 | TRBD2 | TGTGCCAGCAGCTCGCGACTAGCGGTTAGCACAGATACGCAGTATTTT | CASSSRLAVSTDTQYF
- | TRBJ2-3 | TRBV19 | TRBD2 | TGTGCCAGTATGGGCGGGAGGGCCGGTACGCAGTATTTT | CASMGGRAGTQYF
- | TRBJ2-1 | TRBV18 | - | TGTGCCAGCTCCCTTCAAAAGAGCTCCTACAATGAGCAGTTCTTC | CASSLQKSSYNEQFF
- | TRBJ1-1 | TRBV6-5 | - | TGTGCCAGCAGTTATGTCGAGGATCCTGAAGCTTTCTTT | CASSYVEDPEAFF
many | TRBJ1-6 | TRBV4-1 | - | TGCGCCAGCAGCCAGACCCGCGGCAGGGCTCTGTCACCCCTCCACTTT | CASSQTRGRALSPLHF
- | TRBJ1-1 | TRBV7-2 | - | TGTGCCAGCAGCAGGCACAGGCCCACTGAAGCTTTCTTT | CASSRHRPTEAFF
- | TRBJ2-7 | TRBV5-1 | - | TGCGCCAGCAGCCTCTCAGGTTACACGGGAGCCGAGCAGTACTTC | CASSLSGYTGAEQYF
- | TRBJ1-5 | TRBV30 | TRBD1 | TGTGCCTGGAGTGGAGGGACAGACGACCAGCCCCAGCATTTT | CAWSGGTDDQPQHF
few | TRBJ2-1 | TRBV4-1 | TRBD2 | TGCGCCAGCAGCCAAGACGGGACTAGCGGCTTCTACAATGAGCAGTTCTTC | CASSQDGTSGFYNEQFF
once | TRBJ2-5 | TRBV3-1/TRBV3-2 | - | TGTGCCAGCAGCCAAGGGAGACAAGAGACCCAGTACTTC | CASSQGRQETQYF
- | TRBJ2-1 | TRBV9 | - | TGTGCCAGCAGCGTAAGGACAGTCGGTGAGCAGTTCTTC | CASSVRTVGEQFF
- | TRBJ1-3 | TRBV28 | TRBD1 | TGTGCCAGCAGCTGGGGACAGCTCTCTGGAAACACCATATATTTT | CASSWGQLSGNTIYF
- | TRBJ1-1 | TRBV6-5 | - | TGTGCCAGCAGTTTACAGACAGGAATTTACACTGAAGCTTTCTTT | CASSLQTGIYTEAFF
- | TRBJ2-7 | TRBV20-1 | - | TGCAGTGCTACTAGCTCCTACGAGCAGTACTTC | CSATSSYEQYF
- | TRBJ1-2 | TRBV28 | - | TGTGCCAGCACTCGAGAGGGTGGCTACACCTTC | CASTREGGYTF
- | TRBJ2-7 | TRBV6-5 | TRBD1 | TGTGCCAGCAGCCAGACAGGGGGGACCTACGAGCAGTACTTC | CASSQTGGTYEQYF
- | TRBJ1-4 | TRBV19 | - | TGTGCCAGTAGTATGAACGGAGCAACTAATGAAAAACTGTTTTTT | CASSMNGATNEKLFF
- | TRBJ2-2 | TRBV5-1 | - | TGCGCCAGCAGCCCCGGACTCACCGGGGAGCTGTTTTTT | CASSPGLTGELFF
- | TRBJ2-7 | TRBV5-6 | - | TGTGCCAGCAGCTTGGCCCAGGGTAGTGCCTACGAGCAGTACTTC | CASSLAQGSAYEQYF